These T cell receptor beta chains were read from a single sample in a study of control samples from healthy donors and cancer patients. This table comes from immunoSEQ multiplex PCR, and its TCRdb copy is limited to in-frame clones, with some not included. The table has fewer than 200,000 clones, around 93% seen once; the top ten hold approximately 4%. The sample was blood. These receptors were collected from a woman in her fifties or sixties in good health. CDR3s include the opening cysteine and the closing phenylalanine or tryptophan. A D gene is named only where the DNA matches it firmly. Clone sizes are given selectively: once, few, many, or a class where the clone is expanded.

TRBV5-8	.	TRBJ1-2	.	TGTGCCAGCAGCTTCCCTCATGAGTGGCATGCGGGCTACACCTTC	CASSFPHEWHAGYTF
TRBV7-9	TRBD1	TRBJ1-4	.	TGTGCCAGCAGCTTAGCCCAGGGGGCGGATGAAAAACTGTTTTTT	CASSLAQGADEKLFF
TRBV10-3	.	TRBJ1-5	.	TGTGCCATCAGATTTAGCAGCGATCAGCCCCAGCATTTT	CAIRFSSDQPQHF
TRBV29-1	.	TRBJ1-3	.	TGCAGCGTTTTGACAGGCCTCTCTGGAAACACCATATATTTT	CSVLTGLSGNTIYF
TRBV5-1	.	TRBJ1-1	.	TGCGCCAGCAGCTGGGAGGGGGGCACTGAAGCTTTCTTT	CASSWEGGTEAFF
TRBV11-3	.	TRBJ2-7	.	TGTGCCAGCAGCTTAGAACAGGGTAACGAGCAGTACTTC	CASSLEQGNEQYF
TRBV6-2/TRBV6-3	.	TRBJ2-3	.	TGTGCCAGCAGTTTGGGGGCCACAGATACGCAGTATTTT	CASSLGATDTQYF
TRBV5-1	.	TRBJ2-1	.	TGCGCCAGCAGCTTGTCCGGGACCCCGGGAGATGAGCAGTTCTTC	CASSLSGTPGDEQFF
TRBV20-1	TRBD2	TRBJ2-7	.	TGCAGTGCTAGTCTGTCTAGCGGGACCTACGAGCAGTACTTC	CSASLSSGTYEQYF
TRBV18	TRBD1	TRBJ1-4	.	TGTGCCAGCTCACCAGGGGCGACAGGGTCCTTCGGGGAAAAACTGTTTTTT	CASSPGATGSFGEKLFF
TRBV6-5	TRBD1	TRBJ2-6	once	TGTGCCAGCAGGGGGGACAGCTCTGGGGCCAACGTCCTGACTTTC	CASRGDSSGANVLTF
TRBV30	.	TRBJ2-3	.	TGTGCCTGGAGTGTGCCCCCCCCGGATACGCAGTATTTT	CAWSVPPPDTQYF
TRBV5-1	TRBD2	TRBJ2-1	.	TGCGCCAGCAGCTTCCGAGGACTAGCCATCTACAATGAGCAGTTCTTC	CASSFRGLAIYNEQFF
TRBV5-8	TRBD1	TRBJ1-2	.	TGTGCCAGCAGCCTTATTAGGGCGACAGGGGGACTCTATGGCTACACCTTC	CASSLIRATGGLYGYTF
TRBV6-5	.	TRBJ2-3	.	TGTGCCAGCACCATCCTAGGGCACGGGACAGATACGCAGTATTTT	CASTILGHGTDTQYF
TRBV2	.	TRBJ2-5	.	TGTGCCAGCATGGGGGGCGGGAGAGAGACCCAGTACTTC	CASMGGGRETQYF
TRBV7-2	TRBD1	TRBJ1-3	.	TGTGCCAGCAGCCGCGGGACAGAGGGAAACACCATATATTTT	CASSRGTEGNTIYF
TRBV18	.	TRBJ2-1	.	TGTGCCAGCTCACCCTCGGCCTTAAGGGACAATGAGCAGTTCTTC	CASSPSALRDNEQFF
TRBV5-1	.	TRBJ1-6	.	TGCGCCAGCAGCTTGGCCACAGAAAGATCACCCCTCCACTTT	CASSLATERSPLHF
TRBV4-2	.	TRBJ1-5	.	TGTGCCAGCAGCCAAGAGGTTTACAGTAGCAATCAGCCCCAGCATTTT	CASSQEVYSSNQPQHF
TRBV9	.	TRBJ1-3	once	TGTGCCAGCAGCGTAGACCTGAGCTCTGGAAACACCATATATTTT	CASSVDLSSGNTIYF
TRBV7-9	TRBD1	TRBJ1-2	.	TGTGCCAGCAGCCCGGGACAGCCTGCTAACTATGGCTACACCTTC	CASSPGQPANYGYTF
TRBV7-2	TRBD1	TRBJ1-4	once	TGTGCCAGCATGCTAGACAGGGCCACTGAAAAACTGTTTTTT	CASMLDRATEKLFF
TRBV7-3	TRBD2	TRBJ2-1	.	TGTGCCAGCAGCCCTAATAGCGGGGGGGCCTTTGAGCAGTTCTTC	CASSPNSGGAFEQFF
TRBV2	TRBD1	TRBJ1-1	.	TGTGCCAGCCTATATCAGGGGGCAACTGAAGCTTTCTTT	CASLYQGATEAFF
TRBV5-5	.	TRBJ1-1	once	TGTGCCAGCAGCAACCCAGGGGAACTGGCTTTCTTT	CASSNPGELAFF
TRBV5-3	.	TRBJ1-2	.	TGTGCCAGAAGCTCGCCGTGGGGGGTCCGGCATGGCTACACCTTC	CARSSPWGVRHGYTF
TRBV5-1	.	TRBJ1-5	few	TGCGCCAGCAGCTTAGAGGGTTGGCAGCCCCAGCATTTT	CASSLEGWQPQHF
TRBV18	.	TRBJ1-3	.	TGTGCCAGCTCACCGCCTACAGGGTCGACTGGAAACACCATATATTTT	CASSPPTGSTGNTIYF
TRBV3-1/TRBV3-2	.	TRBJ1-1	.	TGTGCCAGCAGCCGTTACACCGGGGGCCCGAACACTGAAGCTTTCTTT	CASSRYTGGPNTEAFF
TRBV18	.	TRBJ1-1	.	TGTGCCAGCTCACCACCAGGGGATGGTGAAGCTTTCTTT	CASSPPGDGEAFF
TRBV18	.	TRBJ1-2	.	TGTGCCAGCTCACCCACAGGCAGGGCGGACGGCTACACCTTC	CASSPTGRADGYTF
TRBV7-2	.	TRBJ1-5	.	TGTGCCAGCTTACAGGGCTGGAATCAGCCCCAGCATTTT	CASLQGWNQPQHF
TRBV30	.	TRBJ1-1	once	TGTGCCTGGAGTTCGGTTAGCGGGACTGAAGCTTTCTTT	CAWSSVSGTEAFF
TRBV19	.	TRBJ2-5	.	TGTGCCAGTAGTAGCCCCGCGGGTGGGGAGACCCAGTACTTC	CASSSPAGGETQYF
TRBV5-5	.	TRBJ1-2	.	TGTGCCAGCACCCAGGGGCTCGTTGGCTACACCTTC	CASTQGLVGYTF
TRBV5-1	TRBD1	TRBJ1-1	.	TGCGCCAGCAGTTCGACAGGGATGAACACTGAAGCTTTCTTT	CASSSTGMNTEAFF
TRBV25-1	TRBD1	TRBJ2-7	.	TGTGCCAGCAGTGCTTCGGGACAGGGAGACGAGCAGTACTTC	CASSASGQGDEQYF
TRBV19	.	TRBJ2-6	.	TGTGCCAGTACCCCGGCGGTTACTGGGGCCAACGTCCTGACTTTC	CASTPAVTGANVLTF
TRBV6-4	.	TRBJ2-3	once	TGTGCCAGCAGTGCAGGGGGGGGAGATACGCAGTATTTT	CASSAGGGDTQYF
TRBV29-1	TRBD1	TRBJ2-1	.	TGCAGCGTTGAAGAGTTTGGGACAGGGGGCTACAATGAGCAGTTCTTC	CSVEEFGTGGYNEQFF
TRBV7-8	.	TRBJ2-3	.	TGTGCCAGCAGCCCACAGGAGGGTTTGGGCACAGATACGCAGTATTTT	CASSPQEGLGTDTQYF
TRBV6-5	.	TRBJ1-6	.	TGTGCCAGCAGTTACTCGAGAGTAAAGAGGTATTCACCCCTCCACTTT	CASSYSRVKRYSPLHF
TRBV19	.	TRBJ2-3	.	TGTGCCAGTAGGAAAAGGGACCGAACAGATACGCAGTATTTT	CASRKRDRTDTQYF
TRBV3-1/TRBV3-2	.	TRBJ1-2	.	TGTGCCAGCAGCCAAGATCTCCCAGTCCTCCATGGCTACACCTTC	CASSQDLPVLHGYTF
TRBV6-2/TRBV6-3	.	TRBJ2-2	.	TGTGCCAGCAGTTCTCGCGGGTCGAACACCGGGGAGCTGTTTTTT	CASSSRGSNTGELFF
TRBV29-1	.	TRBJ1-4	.	TGCAGCGTTGATGCCCCGGAGGGAGATGAAAAACTGTTTTTT	CSVDAPEGDEKLFF
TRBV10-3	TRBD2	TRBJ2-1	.	TGTGCCATAAGTGAGTCTACTTTTCGAGCGGGGGGTCGTAATGAGCAGTTCTTC	CAISESTFRAGGRNEQFF
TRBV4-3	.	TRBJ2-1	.	TGCGCCAGCAGCCGACATACAGGGAACAACTACAATGAGCAGTTCTTC	CASSRHTGNNYNEQFF
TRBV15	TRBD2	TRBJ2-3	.	TGTGCCACCAGCGGAGGGACTAGCGGGAAAACAGATACGCAGTATTTT	CATSGGTSGKTDTQYF
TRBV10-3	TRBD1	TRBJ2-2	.	TGTGCCATCAGCAGGGGGCTTAGTACCGGGGAGCTGTTTTTT	CAISRGLSTGELFF
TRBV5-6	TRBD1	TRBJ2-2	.	TGTGCCAGCAGTAGGACAGGGGCCCGTCTCACCGGGGAGCTGTTTTTT	CASSRTGARLTGELFF